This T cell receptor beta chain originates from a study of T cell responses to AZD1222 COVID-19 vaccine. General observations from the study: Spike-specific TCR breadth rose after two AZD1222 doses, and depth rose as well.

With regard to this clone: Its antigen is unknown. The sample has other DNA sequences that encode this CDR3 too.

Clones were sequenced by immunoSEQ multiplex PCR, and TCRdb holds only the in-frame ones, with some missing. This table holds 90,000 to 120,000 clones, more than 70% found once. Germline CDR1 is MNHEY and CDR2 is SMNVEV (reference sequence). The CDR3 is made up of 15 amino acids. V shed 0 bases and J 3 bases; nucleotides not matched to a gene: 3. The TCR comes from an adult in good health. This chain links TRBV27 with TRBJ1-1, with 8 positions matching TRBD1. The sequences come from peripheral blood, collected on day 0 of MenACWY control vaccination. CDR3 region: CASSLSTTGDTEAFF. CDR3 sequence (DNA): TGTGCCAGCAGTTTATCCACGACAGGGGACACTGAAGCTTTCTTT.